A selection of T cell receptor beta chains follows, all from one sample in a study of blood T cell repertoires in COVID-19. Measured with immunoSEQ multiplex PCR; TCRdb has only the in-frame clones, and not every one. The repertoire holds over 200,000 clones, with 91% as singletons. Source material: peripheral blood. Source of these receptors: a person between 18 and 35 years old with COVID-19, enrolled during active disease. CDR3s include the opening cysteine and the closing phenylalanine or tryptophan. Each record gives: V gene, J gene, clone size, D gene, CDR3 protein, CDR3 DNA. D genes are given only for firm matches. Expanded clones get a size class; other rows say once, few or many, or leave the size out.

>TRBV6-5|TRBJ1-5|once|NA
CASSYSGANQPQHF
TGTGCCAGCAGTTACTCGGGGGCTAATCAGCCCCAGCATTTT
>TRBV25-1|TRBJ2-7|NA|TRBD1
CASSDSGTGGYEQYF
TGTGCCAGCAGTGACTCCGGGACAGGGGGCTACGAGCAGTACTTC
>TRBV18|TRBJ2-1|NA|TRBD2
CASSPLGTSGVNEQFF
TGTGCCAGCTCACCACTCGGGACTAGCGGGGTCAATGAGCAGTTCTTC
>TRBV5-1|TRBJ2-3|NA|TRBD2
CASRVGSGTTDTQYF
TGCGCCAGCAGGGTCGGTAGCGGGACCACAGATACGCAGTATTTT
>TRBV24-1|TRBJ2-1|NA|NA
CATSDYWQDNEQFF
TGTGCCACCAGTGATTATTGGCAGGACAATGAGCAGTTCTTC
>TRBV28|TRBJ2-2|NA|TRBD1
CASSLSRDRGSGELFF
TGTGCCAGCAGTTTATCACGGGACAGGGGCAGCGGGGAGCTGTTTTTT
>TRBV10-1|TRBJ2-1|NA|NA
CASSAGSPSSYNEQFF
TGCGCCAGCAGCGCGGGGTCGCCGAGCTCCTACAATGAGCAGTTCTTC
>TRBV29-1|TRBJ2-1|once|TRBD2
CSVGRLADNEQFF
TGCAGCGTTGGAAGACTAGCGGACAATGAGCAGTTCTTC
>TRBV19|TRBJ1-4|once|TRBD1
CASSIQGGNEKLFF
TGTGCCAGTAGTATACAGGGGGGAAATGAAAAACTGTTTTTT
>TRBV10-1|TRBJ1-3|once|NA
CASPLDVGSRNTIYF
TGCGCCAGCCCCCTTGATGTCGGGTCGCGAAACACCATATATTTT
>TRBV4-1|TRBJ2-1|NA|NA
CASSPLPLYNEQFF
TGCGCCAGCAGTCCTCTACCTCTCTACAATGAGCAGTTCTTC
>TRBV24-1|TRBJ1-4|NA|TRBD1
CATSESGTGREKLFF
TGTGCCACCAGTGAGTCTGGGACAGGCCGGGAAAAACTGTTTTTT
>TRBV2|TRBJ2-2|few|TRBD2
CASRGLAGGPGELFF
TGTGCCAGCAGGGGACTAGCGGGGGGGCCCGGGGAGCTGTTTTTT
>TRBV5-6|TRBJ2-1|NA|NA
CASSSGLVDEQFF
TGTGCCAGCAGTTCCGGACTGGTCGATGAGCAGTTCTTC
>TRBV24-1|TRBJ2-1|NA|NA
CATSDLGRSSYNEQFF
TGTGCCACCAGTGATTTAGGAAGGAGCTCCTACAATGAGCAGTTCTTC
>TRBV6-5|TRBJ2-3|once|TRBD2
CASSLGLAGADTQYF
TGTGCCAGCAGTTTGGGACTAGCGGGAGCAGATACGCAGTATTTT
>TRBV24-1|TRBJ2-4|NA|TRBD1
CATSDSGGWGKNIQYF
TGTGCCACCAGTGACTCAGGGGGCTGGGGCAAAAACATTCAGTACTTC
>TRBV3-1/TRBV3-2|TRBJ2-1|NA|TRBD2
CASSQGYPWRAGGPPFNEQFF
TGTGCCAGCAGCCAAGGTTATCCTTGGAGGGCGGGAGGTCCTCCATTCAATGAGCAGTTCTTC
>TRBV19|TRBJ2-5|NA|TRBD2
CASSPSGQETQYF
TGTGCCAGTAGTCCTAGCGGTCAAGAGACCCAGTACTTC
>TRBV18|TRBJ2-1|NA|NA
CASSLKTSSYNEQFF
TGTGCCAGCTCACTCAAGACTAGCTCCTACAATGAGCAGTTCTTC
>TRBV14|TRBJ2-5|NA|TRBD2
CASSKTSGPRETQYF
TGTGCCAGCAGTAAGACTAGCGGGCCTCGGGAGACCCAGTACTTC
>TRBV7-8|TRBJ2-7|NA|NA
CASSLSAGGFEQYF
TGTGCCAGCAGCCTCTCGGCAGGTGGCTTCGAGCAGTACTTC
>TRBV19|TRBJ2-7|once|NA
CASSQFQGSYEQYF
TGTGCCAGTAGCCAATTCCAGGGGAGCTACGAGCAGTACTTC
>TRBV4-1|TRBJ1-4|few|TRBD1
CASIPNRGANEKLFF
TGCGCCAGCATCCCGAACAGGGGTGCTAATGAAAAACTGTTTTTT
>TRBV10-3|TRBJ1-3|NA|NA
CAISESSGLDTIYF
TGTGCCATCAGTGAGTCGTCGGGGTTGGACACCATATATTTT
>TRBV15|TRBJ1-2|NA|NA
CATSRDLESPYGYTF
TGTGCCACCAGCAGAGATCTGGAGAGCCCTTATGGCTACACCTTC
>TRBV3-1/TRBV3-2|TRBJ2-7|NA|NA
CASSQLAWSGGAYEQYF
TGTGCCAGCAGCCAACTCGCCTGGAGCGGAGGGGCCTACGAGCAGTACTTC
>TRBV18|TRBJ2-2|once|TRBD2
CATLGLANTGELFF
TGTGCCACCCTCGGACTAGCAAACACCGGGGAGCTGTTTTTT
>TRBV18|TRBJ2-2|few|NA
CASSPFASSNTGELFF
TGTGCCAGCTCACCATTTGCTAGCTCGAACACCGGGGAGCTGTTTTTT
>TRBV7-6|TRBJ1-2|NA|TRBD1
CASSLEGQGPYGYTF
TGTGCCAGCAGCTTAGAGGGACAGGGTCCCTATGGCTACACCTTC
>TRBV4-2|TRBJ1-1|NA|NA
CASSQQVNTEAFF
TGTGCCAGCAGCCAACAGGTGAACACTGAAGCTTTCTTT
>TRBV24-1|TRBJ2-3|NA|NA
CATSDQETDTQYF
TGTGCCACCAGTGACCAGGAAACAGATACGCAGTATTTT
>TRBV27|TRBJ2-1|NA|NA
CASSLPSGFF
TGTGCCAGCAGTTTACCCTCAGGGTTCTTC
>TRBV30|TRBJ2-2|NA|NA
CAWSVGQDWGAGELFF
TGTGCCTGGAGTGTAGGGCAGGATTGGGGGGCCGGGGAGCTGTTTTTT
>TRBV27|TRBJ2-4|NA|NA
CASSGSWSKNIQYF
TGTGCCAGCAGTGGGAGCTGGTCCAAAAACATTCAGTACTTC
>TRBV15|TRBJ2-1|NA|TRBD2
CATSTLPGLAGGPYSYNEQFF
TGTGCCACCAGCACCCTACCGGGACTAGCGGGAGGGCCTTACTCCTACAATGAGCAGTTCTTC
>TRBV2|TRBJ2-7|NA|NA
CASRARGSYEQYF
TGTGCCAGCAGGGCCCGGGGGTCCTACGAGCAGTACTTC